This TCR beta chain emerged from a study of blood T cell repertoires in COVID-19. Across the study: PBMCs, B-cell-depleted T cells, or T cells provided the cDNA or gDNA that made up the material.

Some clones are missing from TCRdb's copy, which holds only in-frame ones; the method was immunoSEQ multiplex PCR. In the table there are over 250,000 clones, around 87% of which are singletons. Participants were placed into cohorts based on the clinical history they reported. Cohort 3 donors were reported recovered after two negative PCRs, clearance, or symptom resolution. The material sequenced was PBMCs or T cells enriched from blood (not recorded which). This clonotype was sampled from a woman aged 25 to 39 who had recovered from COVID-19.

The CDR3 region has the DNA TGCGCCAGCAGTGCTCTGGCTGTCAGGGTGGGGGAGACCCAGTACTTC. As protein: CASSALAVRVGETQYF. The V call is TRBV10-2, the J call TRBJ2-5, with TRBD1 as a possible D gene (5 bases). V lost 4 bases and J 5 bases, leaving 20 bases between the germline ends. Germline V CDR1 and CDR2: WSHSY, SAAADI. The CDR3 consists of 16 residues.